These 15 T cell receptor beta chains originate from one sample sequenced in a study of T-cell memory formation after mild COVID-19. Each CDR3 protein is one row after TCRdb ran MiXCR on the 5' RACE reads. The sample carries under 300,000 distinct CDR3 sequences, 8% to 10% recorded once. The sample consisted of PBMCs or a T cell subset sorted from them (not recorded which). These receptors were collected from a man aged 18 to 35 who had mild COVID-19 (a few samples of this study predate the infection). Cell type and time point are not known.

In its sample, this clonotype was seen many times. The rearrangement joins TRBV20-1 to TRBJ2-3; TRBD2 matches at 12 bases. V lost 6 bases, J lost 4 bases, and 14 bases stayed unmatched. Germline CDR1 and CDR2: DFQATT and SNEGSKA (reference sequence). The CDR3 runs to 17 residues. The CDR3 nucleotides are TGCAGTGCCGAAGTACCCCTAGCGGGGGGGCCCGCAGATACGCAGTATTTT. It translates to CSAEVPLAGGPADTQYF.

The CDR3: CASSDSLPRLPGTGQTYEQYV. The CDR3 nucleotides are TGTGCCAGCAGTGACTCGCTTCCTCGCTTGCCGGGGACAGGGCAGACCTACGAGCAGTACGTC. The chain has TRBV6-4 and TRBJ2-7; TRBD1 agrees at 9 bases. This CDR3 comprises 21 residues. CDR1 and CDR2 from the germline V gene are MRHNA and SNTAGT. The trim removed 0 bases at V and 2 bases at J, leaving 20 bases unmatched.

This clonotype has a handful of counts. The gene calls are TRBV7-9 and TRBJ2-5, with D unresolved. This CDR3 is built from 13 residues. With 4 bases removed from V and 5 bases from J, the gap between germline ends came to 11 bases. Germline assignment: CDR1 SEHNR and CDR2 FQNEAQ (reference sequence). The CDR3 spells CASSSRGFETQYF. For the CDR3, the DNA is TGTGCCAGCAGCTCTAGAGGATTCGAGACCCAGTACTTC.

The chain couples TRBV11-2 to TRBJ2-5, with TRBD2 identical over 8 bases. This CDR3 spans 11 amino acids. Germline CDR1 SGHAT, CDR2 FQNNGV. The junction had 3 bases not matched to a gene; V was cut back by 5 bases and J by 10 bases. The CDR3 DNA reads TGTGCCAGCAGCCTCGGGGGGGACCAGTACTTC. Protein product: CASSLGGDQYF. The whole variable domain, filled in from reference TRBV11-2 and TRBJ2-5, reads EAGVAQSPRYKIIEKRQSVAFWCNPISGHATLYWYQQILGQGPKLLIQFQNNGVVDDSQLPKDRFSAERLKGVDSTLKIQPAKLEDSAVYLCASSLGGDQYFGPGTRLLVL.

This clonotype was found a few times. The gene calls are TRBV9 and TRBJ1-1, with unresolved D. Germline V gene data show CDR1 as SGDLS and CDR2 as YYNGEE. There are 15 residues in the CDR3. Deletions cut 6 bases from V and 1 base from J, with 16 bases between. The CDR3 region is CASNDDAASNTEAFF. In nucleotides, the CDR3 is TGTGCCAGCAACGATGACGCAGCCTCGAACACTGAAGCTTTCTTT.

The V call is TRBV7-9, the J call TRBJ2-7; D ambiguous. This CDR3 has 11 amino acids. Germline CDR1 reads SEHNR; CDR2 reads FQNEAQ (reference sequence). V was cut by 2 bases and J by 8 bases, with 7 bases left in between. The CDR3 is CASSLSPQQYF. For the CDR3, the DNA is TGTGCCAGCAGCTTAAGTCCGCAGCAGTACTTC.

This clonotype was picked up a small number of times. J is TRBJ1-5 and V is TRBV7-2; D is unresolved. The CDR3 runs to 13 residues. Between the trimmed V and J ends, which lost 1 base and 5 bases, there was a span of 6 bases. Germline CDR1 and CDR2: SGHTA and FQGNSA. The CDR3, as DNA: TGTGCCAGCAGCTTAGAGACCCATCAGCCCCAGCATTTT. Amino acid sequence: CASSLETHQPQHF.

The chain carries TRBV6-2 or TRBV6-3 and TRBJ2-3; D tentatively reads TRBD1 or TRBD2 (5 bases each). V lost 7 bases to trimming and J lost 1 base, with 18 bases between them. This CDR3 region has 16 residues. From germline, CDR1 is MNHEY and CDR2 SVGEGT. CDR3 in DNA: TGTGCCAGCAAGAAGGGGAGCGCCCGTGGCACAGATACGCAGTATTTT. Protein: CASKKGSARGTDTQYF.

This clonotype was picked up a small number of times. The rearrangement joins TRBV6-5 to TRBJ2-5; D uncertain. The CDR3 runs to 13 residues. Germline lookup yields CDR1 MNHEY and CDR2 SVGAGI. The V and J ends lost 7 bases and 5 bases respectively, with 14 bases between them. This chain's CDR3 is CASTGQRGETQYF. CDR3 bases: TGTGCCAGCACGGGTCAGCGAGGCGAGACCCAGTACTTC.

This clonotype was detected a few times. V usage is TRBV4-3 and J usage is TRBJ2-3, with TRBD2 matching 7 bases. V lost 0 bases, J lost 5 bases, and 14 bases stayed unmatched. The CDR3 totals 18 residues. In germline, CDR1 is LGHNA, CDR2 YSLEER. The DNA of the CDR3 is TGCGCCAGCAGCCAAGATCTCCCCAGCGGGGTGGCAAGAGATACGCAGTATTTT. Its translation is CASSQDLPSGVARDTQYF.

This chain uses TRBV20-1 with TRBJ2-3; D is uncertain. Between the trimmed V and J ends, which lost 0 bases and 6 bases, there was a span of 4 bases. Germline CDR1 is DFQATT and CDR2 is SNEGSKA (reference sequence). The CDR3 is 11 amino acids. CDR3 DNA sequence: TGCAGTGCTAGAGACAGGGATACGCAGTATTTT. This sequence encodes CSARDRDTQYF.

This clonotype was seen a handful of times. CDR3 nucleotide sequence: TGCAGTGCTAGCGATCCTAGAGTCGACGAGACCCAGTACTTC. Amino acid sequence: CSASDPRVDETQYF. The rearrangement uses TRBV20-1 and TRBJ2-5, with no clear D. CDR1 DFQATT and CDR2 SNEGSKA come from the germline V gene (reference sequence). The CDR3 is made up of 14 amino acids. V dropped 3 bases and J dropped 5 bases, with 16 bases sitting between them.

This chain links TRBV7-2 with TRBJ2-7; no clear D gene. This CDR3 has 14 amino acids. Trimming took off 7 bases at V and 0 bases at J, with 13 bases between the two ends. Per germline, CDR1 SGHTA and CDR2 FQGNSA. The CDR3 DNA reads TGTGCCAGCACCGTCGAAAGGAGCTCCTACGAGCAGTACTTC. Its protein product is CASTVERSSYEQYF. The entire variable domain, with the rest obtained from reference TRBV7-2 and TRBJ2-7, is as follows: GAGVSQSPSNKVTEKGKDVELRCDPISGHTALYWYRQSLGQGLEFLIYFQGNSAPDKSGLPSDRFSAERTGGSVSTLTIQRTQQEDSAVYLCASTVERSSYEQYFGPGTRLTVT.

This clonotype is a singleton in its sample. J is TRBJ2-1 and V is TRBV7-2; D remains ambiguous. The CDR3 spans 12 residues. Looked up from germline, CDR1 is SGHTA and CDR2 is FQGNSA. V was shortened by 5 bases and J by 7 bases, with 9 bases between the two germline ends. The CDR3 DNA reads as TGTGCCAGCAGCCCCCAACGTAATGAGCAGTTCTTC. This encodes CASSPQRNEQFF.

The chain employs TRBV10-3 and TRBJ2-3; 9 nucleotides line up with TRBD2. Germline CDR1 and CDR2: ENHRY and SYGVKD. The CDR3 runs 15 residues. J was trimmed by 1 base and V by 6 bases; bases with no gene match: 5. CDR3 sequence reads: CAISAERGGTDTQYF. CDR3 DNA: TGTGCCATCAGCGCTGAGCGGGGGGGCACAGATACGCAGTATTTT.